This T cell receptor beta chain was identified during a study of cytomegalovirus exposure and HLA in healthy donors. As for the study in general: For the approximately 400 genotyped donors, roughly 81% fell within the Caucasian-associated ancestry cluster. Study-level findings and limits: Specificity of a few CMV-associated chains for CMV antigens was verified in vitro.

Germline CDR1 reads SEHNR; CDR2 reads FQNEAQ (reference sequence). The CDR3 consists of 19 residues. The J segment lost 3 bases and the V segment lost 5 bases, leaving 16 bases of the junction unmatched. This PCR relied on a set of 60 Vbeta primers and 13 Jbeta primers. Using immunoSEQ multiplex PCR, the repertoire was profiled, and TCRdb retains in-frame clones only, with some absent. The data hold about 140,000 clones, with roughly four fifths observed a single time. A word on this clone: The antigen remains undetermined.

This receptor was identified in a man under 40 in good health and CMV-seropositive. The genes are TRBV7-9 and TRBJ2-7, with 13 bases aligning to TRBD2. Sequencing was done on a sample of PBMCs. The CDR3 reads CASSPPGSGLAGEFYEQYF. The CDR3 DNA reads TGTGCCAGCAGCCCGCCCGGTTCAGGACTAGCGGGAGAGTTCTACGAGCAGTACTTC.